These 10 T cell receptor beta chains originate from one sample sequenced in a study of blood T cell repertoires in COVID-19. Sequencing was performed with immunoSEQ multiplex PCR; in TCRdb, only in-frame clones are kept and a portion is missing. The data contain 110,000 or so clones, 84% of them seen just once; the ten biggest clones take up 7.5% to 10%. Material: peripheral blood. The receptors come from a woman in her thirties or forties with acute or convalescent COVID-19.

This clone appeared a few times. The chain recombines TRBV7-9 with TRBJ1-1; 10 nucleotides agree with TRBD1. The CDR3 is made up of 15 amino acids. Germline V lookup: CDR1 SEHNR, CDR2 FQNEAQ (reference sequence). J gave up 4 bases and V 5 bases, and 7 bases lay outside the gene matches. CDR3 protein: CASSPTGTGVTEAFF. CDR3 sequence (DNA): TGTGCCAGCAGCCCTACCGGGACAGGGGTCACTGAAGCTTTCTTT.

The J gene is TRBJ1-1, the V gene TRBV19; D uncertain. CDR1 is LNHDA, CDR2 SQIVND, per germline (reference sequence). Trimming shortened V by 4 bases and J by 4 bases, and 10 bases separated the two germline ends. The CDR3 contains 13 residues. The CDR3 here is CASSTGKGTEAFF. CDR3 bases: TGTGCCAGTAGTACGGGGAAGGGCACTGAAGCTTTCTTT. The complete variable domain, with remaining parts taken from reference TRBV19 and TRBJ1-1, reads DGGITQSPKYLFRKEGQNVTLSCEQNLNHDAMYWYRQDPGQGLRLIYYSQIVNDFQKGDIAEGYSVSREKKESFPLTVTSAQKNPTAFYLCASSTGKGTEAFFGQGTRLTVV.

The J gene is TRBJ2-4, the V gene TRBV14, with a weak D call TRBD1 (6 bases). Looked up from germline, CDR1 is SGHDN and CDR2 is FVKESK. V was shortened by 2 bases and J by 2 bases, with 10 bases between the two germline ends. This CDR3 region has 15 residues. The CDR3 DNA reads TGTGCCAGCAGCCAAACAGGGTTTTCCAAAAACATTCAGTACTTC. Translation gives CASSQTGFSKNIQYF.

The J gene is TRBJ2-3, the V gene TRBV30, with TRBD2 as a possible D gene (6 bases). Germline V CDR1 and CDR2: GTSNPN, SVGIG (reference sequence). The CDR3 has 14 residues. The V gene lost 3 bases and the J gene lost 6 bases, with 16 bases spanning the gap. The DNA of the CDR3 is TGTGCCTGGAGAACCGCGGGGACTCAGGATACGCAGTATTTT. Protein: CAWRTAGTQDTQYF.

The CDR3, as DNA: TGTGCCAGCAGTCCCTCGAACACCGGGGAGCTGTTTTTT. Translating gives CASSPSNTGELFF. V and J are TRBV12-3 or TRBV12-4 and TRBJ2-2; D unresolved. CDR3 size: 13 residues. V was cut by 5 bases and J by 0 bases, with 4 bases left in between.

The rearrangement joins TRBV29-1 to TRBJ1-1; D is unresolved. This CDR3 contains 13 residues. Trimming left V 4 bases short and J 4 bases short, with 13 bases between. Per germline, CDR1 SQVTM and CDR2 ANQGSEA. In nucleotides, the CDR3 is TGCAGCGTTGCCCCTGTCATGAGCACTGAAGCTTTCTTT. It specifies CSVAPVMSTEAFF. Using reference TRBV29-1 and TRBJ1-1 for the parts outside the CDR3, the full variable domain is SAVISQKPSRDICQRGTSLTIQCQVDSQVTMMFWYRQQPGQSLTLIATANQGSEATYESGFVIDKFPISRPNLTFSTLTVSNMSPEDSSIYLCSVAPVMSTEAFFGQGTRLTVV.

The chain recombines TRBV4-1 with TRBJ2-7; maybe TRBD2 (6 bases). Germline V gene lookup returns CDR1 MGHRA and CDR2 YSYEKL. V was shortened by 4 bases and J by 4 bases, with 14 bases between the two germline ends. The CDR3 covers 14 residues. CDR3 sequence: CASSRVGGSYEQYF. DNA for the CDR3: TGCGCCAGCAGCCGAGTAGGAGGGTCGTACGAGCAGTACTTC.

V is TRBV19 and J is TRBJ2-1; D remains ambiguous. The V and J ends lost 3 bases and 6 bases respectively, with 9 bases between them. The CDR3 sequence is 13 residues long. Germline assignment: CDR1 LNHDA and CDR2 SQIVND (reference sequence). In DNA, the CDR3 is TGTGCCAGTAGTATCTTCAGAGGCAATGAGCAGTTCTTC. The encoded protein is CASSIFRGNEQFF.

The gene calls are TRBV7-9 and TRBJ2-1, with 14 bases lining up with TRBD2. Germline V gene data show CDR1 as SEHNR and CDR2 as FQNEAQ (reference sequence). The J segment lost 7 bases and the V segment lost 5 bases, leaving 10 bases of the junction unmatched. There are 17 residues in the CDR3. CDR3 loop: CASSPLGLAGGGNEQFF. The CDR3 bases are TGTGCCAGCAGCCCCCTTGGACTAGCGGGGGGAGGGAATGAGCAGTTCTTC.

A word on this clone: A read error may produce the germline difference seen at one junction end. The chain uses TRBV9 and TRBJ1-1, with unresolved D. CDR3 length: 11 residues. In germline, CDR1 is SGDLS, CDR2 YYNGEE. CDR3 sequence reads: CASSVEEELLF. CDR3 coding DNA: TGTGCCAGCAGCGTAGAGGAGGAGCTCCTCTTT.